The 27 T cell receptor beta chains below were found in one sample sequenced in a study of T-cell reconstitution after alpha-beta-depleted transplantation in children. Unique molecular identifiers were incorporated into the prepared TCRbeta library. MiXCR, applied by TCRdb to the PCR reads, yields one record per CDR3 protein. This table has approximately 800,000 distinct CDR3 sequences, less than 20% appearing once. This material consisted of PBMCs, mostly from graft donor cells, taken 360 days after TCRalphabeta/CD19-depleted stem cell transplant. These receptors originate from a male patient under 18 who had a stem cell transplant for acute lymphoblastic leukemia, so the T cells may come from the graft donor.

This rearrangement joins TRBV4-2 to TRBJ2-2; 7 bases agree with TRBD2. There are 16 residues in the CDR3. With 1 base clipped from V and 4 bases from J, the junction kept 6 bases outside the gene matches. Per germline, CDR1 LGHNA and CDR2 YNFKEQ. CDR3 sequence reads: CASSQGGGSRTGELFF. The CDR3 bases are TGTGCCAGCAGCCAAGGGGGCGGGAGTCGCACCGGGGAGCTGTTTTTT.

The genes are TRBV10-3 and TRBJ2-3; perhaps TRBD2 as D (5 bases). The CDR3 has 14 amino acids. The germline V gene has CDR1 ENHRY and CDR2 SYGVKD. Trimming removed 3 bases from V and 6 bases from J, with 13 bases in between. Here the CDR3 reads CAISEGGTRDTQYF. In DNA form, the CDR3 reads TGTGCCATCAGTGAAGGAGGTACCCGGGATACGCAGTATTTT.

This clonotype was detected only a few times. The V call is TRBV5-1, the J call TRBJ1-1, with 7 bases fitting TRBD1. Germline values: CDR1 SGHRS, CDR2 YFSETQ. CDR3 size: 14 residues. V gave up 2 bases and J gave up 4 bases; unmatched junction bases: 5. CDR3 bases: TGCGCCAGCAGCTTCCCGGGACAGTCCACTGAAGCTTTCTTT. Translating gives CASSFPGQSTEAFF. Based on the CDR3 plus reference TRBV5-1 and TRBJ1-1, the full variable domain is KAGVTQTPRYLIKTRGQQVTLSCSPISGHRSVSWYQQTPGQGLQFLFEYFSETQRNKGNFPGRFSGRQFSNSRSEMNVSTLELGDSALYLCASSFPGQSTEAFFGQGTRLTVV.

The chain has TRBV27 and TRBJ2-7, with 10 positions matching TRBD2. This CDR3 is 14 amino acids long. Germline V gene sequence: CDR1 MNHEY, CDR2 SMNVEV (reference sequence). Trimming cost V 6 bases and J 5 bases; bases outside gene matches: 7. The CDR3 DNA is TGTGCCAGCAGCCAAAGCGGGAGGGGAAACGAGCAGTACTTC. Residues: CASSQSGRGNEQYF.

V is TRBV5-1 and J is TRBJ2-6; TRBD1 agrees at 8 bases. V lost 4 bases and J lost 4; bases outside the gene matches: 4. The CDR3 sequence is 15 residues long. Per the germline V gene, CDR1 is SGHRS and CDR2 is YFSETQ. The CDR3: CASSRTGPGANVLTF. The CDR3 DNA follows: TGCGCCAGCAGCCGGACAGGGCCCGGGGCCAACGTCCTGACTTTC. The whole variable domain, filled in from reference TRBV5-1 and TRBJ2-6, reads KAGVTQTPRYLIKTRGQQVTLSCSPISGHRSVSWYQQTPGQGLQFLFEYFSETQRNKGNFPGRFSGRQFSNSRSEMNVSTLELGDSALYLCASSRTGPGANVLTFGAGSRLTVL.

The sample holds many counts of this clonotype. The chain has TRBV10-2 and TRBJ2-7; the D is unclear. This CDR3 is 12 amino acids long. Germline CDR1 reads WSHSY; CDR2 reads SAAADI. Trimming removed 8 bases at V and 0 bases at J, with 8 bases between. Here the CDR3 reads CASLDDSYEQYF. The CDR3 DNA is TGCGCCAGCCTGGACGACTCCTACGAGCAGTACTTC.

The chain carries TRBV2 and TRBJ2-1, with a possible D match to TRBD2 (7 bases). This CDR3 has 18 residues. Germline V gene data show CDR1 as SNHLY and CDR2 as FYNNEI. V shed 0 bases and J shed 6 bases, with 21 bases lying between them. The CDR3 loop reads CASSEASPRGPGGNEQFF. In nucleotides, the CDR3 is TGTGCCAGCAGTGAAGCTTCCCCCAGGGGCCCGGGGGGCAATGAGCAGTTCTTC. Full variable domain (outside the CDR3, taken from reference TRBV2 and TRBJ2-1): EPEVTQTPSHQVTQMGQEVILRCVPISNHLYFYWYRQILGQKVEFLVSFYNNEISEKSEIFDDQFSVERPDGSNFTLKIRSTKLEDSAMYFCASSEASPRGPGGNEQFFGPGTRLTVL.

This clonotype appeared many times. The CDR3, as DNA: TGCAGTGCTAGCGCGACTACTGGGGCCAACGTCCTGACTTTC. Translation: CSASATTGANVLTF. The rearrangement links TRBV20-1 to TRBJ2-6; maybe TRBD2 (5 bases). In germline, CDR1 is DFQATT, CDR2 SNEGSKA (reference sequence). The CDR3 consists of 14 residues. V lost 3 bases and J lost 2, with 8 bases in between.

The table lists this clonotype with a few counts. The chain carries TRBV12-3 or TRBV12-4 and TRBJ1-5; 7 bases align to TRBD1. CDR3 length equals 15 residues. V lost 6 bases to trimming and J lost 1 base; unmatched junction nucleotides: 6. The CDR3 spells CASRSTGMSNQPQHF. The CDR3 DNA is TGTGCCAGCAGATCGACAGGGATGAGCAATCAGCCCCAGCATTTT.

In this sample, this clonotype turned up many times. The chain has TRBV27 and TRBJ2-1; the match to TRBD2 covers 8 bases. The CDR3 runs to 15 residues. Germline V lookup: CDR1 MNHEY, CDR2 SMNVEV (reference sequence). The ends lost 6 bases at V and 5 bases at J; junction bases unmatched: 9. The CDR3 DNA reads as TGTGCCAGCAGCCGAGCGGGAGTCCCCAACAATGAGCAGTTCTTC. It yields the protein CASSRAGVPNNEQFF.

This clonotype was recorded a few times. CDR3 region: CSARDRLALPYEQYF. Written as DNA, the CDR3 is TGCAGTGCTAGAGACAGACTAGCCCTCCCCTACGAGCAGTACTTC. The chain combines TRBV20-1 with TRBJ2-7; 7 bases are a match to TRBD2. The V and J ends lost 0 bases and 2 bases, in that order; junction bases with no gene match: 7. The CDR3 totals 15 residues. Germline values: CDR1 DFQATT, CDR2 SNEGSKA (reference sequence).

This clonotype was observed a few times. CDR3 sequence: CASSTGIYEQYF. In DNA, the CDR3 is TGTGCCAGCAGCACCGGGATTTACGAGCAGTACTTC. This chain links TRBV7-9 with TRBJ2-7; a possible D gene is TRBD2 (5 bases). The CDR3 runs 12 residues. The ends were cut back, 5 bases at V and 4 bases at J, with 9 bases in the middle. Germline V gene sequence: CDR1 SEHNR, CDR2 FQNEAQ (reference sequence).

The chain is built from TRBV29-1 and TRBJ2-5; D is unresolved. The CDR3 loop spans 12 amino acids. With 3 bases removed from V and 5 bases from J, the gap between germline ends came to 10 bases. Germline CDR1 and CDR2: SQVTM and ANQGSEA. The CDR3 loop is CSVDELGETQYF. DNA for the CDR3: TGCAGCGTTGACGAACTCGGGGAGACCCAGTACTTC. Full variable domain (remainder filled in from reference TRBV29-1 and TRBJ2-5): SAVISQKPSRDICQRGTSLTIQCQVDSQVTMMFWYRQQPGQSLTLIATANQGSEATYESGFVIDKFPISRPNLTFSTLTVSNMSPEDSSIYLCSVDELGETQYFGPGTRLLVL.

This clonotype was recorded a few times. The chain recombines TRBV10-1 with TRBJ2-2; 9 bases align to TRBD2. This CDR3 contains 15 residues. Per germline, CDR1 WNHNN and CDR2 SYGVQD (reference sequence). Unmatched junction bases numbered 2, after V lost 0 bases and J lost 6 bases. Here the CDR3 reads CASSESGGRAGELFF. The CDR3 bases are TGCGCCAGCAGTGAGTCTGGCGGGAGGGCCGGGGAGCTGTTTTTT.

CDR3 sequence reads: CASSSLAGGGNNEQFF. The CDR3 DNA sequence: TGTGCCAGCAGCTCTCTAGCGGGAGGGGGGAACAATGAGCAGTTCTTC. This chain joins TRBV7-8 and TRBJ2-1, with TRBD2 identical over 12 bases. CDR3 length: 16 residues. V dropped 4 bases and J dropped 5; count of bases not matched to a gene: 6. Germline assignment: CDR1 SGHVS and CDR2 FQNEAQ.

This clonotype came up a few times. This chain connects TRBV29-1 to TRBJ2-7, with D perhaps given as TRBD1 or TRBD2 (5 bases each). The CDR3 covers 14 residues. Germline assignment: CDR1 SQVTM and CDR2 ANQGSEA. V dropped 4 bases and J dropped 0 bases, with 13 bases sitting between them. The CDR3 protein is CSVVGAGSSYEQYF. The CDR3 coding sequence is TGCAGCGTTGTCGGGGCAGGGAGCTCCTACGAGCAGTACTTC.

The chain has TRBV5-1 and TRBJ1-2, with D unclear. Trimming pared 3 bases from V and 3 bases from J, leaving 12 bases between. CDR3 length: 14 amino acids. The V gene's germline CDR1 is SGHRS and CDR2 YFSETQ. The CDR3 reads CASSSGRADYGYTF. In DNA form, the CDR3 reads TGCGCCAGCAGCTCCGGAAGGGCCGACTATGGCTACACCTTC. The variable domain in full, completed from reference TRBV5-1 and TRBJ1-2, reads KAGVTQTPRYLIKTRGQQVTLSCSPISGHRSVSWYQQTPGQGLQFLFEYFSETQRNKGNFPGRFSGRQFSNSRSEMNVSTLELGDSALYLCASSSGRADYGYTFGSGTRLTVV.

This rearrangement joins TRBV5-1 to TRBJ2-7; weak D call: TRBD1 (6 bases). CDR1 and CDR2 from the germline V gene are SGHRS and YFSETQ. The CDR3 runs 15 residues. Trimming pared 0 bases from V and 2 bases from J, leaving 12 bases between. CDR3 DNA: TGCGCCAGCAGCTTGGTGGCAGGGGCGACCTACGAGCAGTACTTC. Translating gives CASSLVAGATYEQYF.

The CDR3 protein is CSPSGGGRDEQFF. The CDR3 DNA is TGCAGTCCCTCTGGGGGCGGGAGGGATGAGCAGTTCTTC. The chain has TRBV20-1 and TRBJ2-1; the match to TRBD2 covers 9 bases. Germline-derived CDR1 and CDR2 are DFQATT and SNEGSKA (reference sequence). The CDR3 extends over 13 amino acids. V shed 8 bases, J shed 8 bases, and the junction held 10 bases outside the gene matches.

The chain recombines TRBV5-1 with TRBJ2-7; weak D call: TRBD1 (6 bases). Germline loops: CDR1 SGHRS, CDR2 YFSETQ. V was cut by 0 bases and J by 0 bases, with 19 bases left in between. The length of the CDR3 is 18 residues. This CDR3 reads CASSLEAGGLGGSYEQYF. The CDR3 DNA sequence: TGCGCCAGCAGCTTGGAGGCCGGCGGGCTAGGGGGCTCCTACGAGCAGTACTTC.

This clonotype was detected only a few times. The rearrangement links TRBV5-5 to TRBJ2-1; weak D call: TRBD2 (6 bases). The CDR3 extends over 16 amino acids. Germline values: CDR1 SGHKS, CDR2 YYEKEE (reference sequence). Trimming cost V 0 bases and J 1 base, with 11 bases left between them. The chain's CDR3 is CASSLVFRGSYNEQFF. The DNA for the CDR3 is TGTGCCAGCAGCTTGGTGTTCCGGGGGTCCTACAATGAGCAGTTCTTC.

The V call is TRBV5-1, the J call TRBJ2-7; 13 nucleotides match TRBD2. This CDR3 has 17 amino acids. Germline CDR1 is SGHRS and CDR2 is YFSETQ. V dropped 0 bases and J dropped 3; count of bases not matched to a gene: 6. CDR3 in amino acids: CASSLATSGRSSYEQYF. In DNA form, the CDR3 reads TGCGCCAGCAGCTTGGCGACTAGCGGGAGGTCTAGCTACGAGCAGTACTTC.

The rearrangement joins TRBV11-3 to TRBJ2-7, with D possibly matching TRBD2 (6 bases). Per germline, CDR1 SGHNT and CDR2 YENEEA. V lost 3 bases, J lost 6 bases, and 15 bases lay in between. This CDR3 contains 14 residues. The CDR3 DNA follows: TGTGCCAGCAGCTTCGGGGTAGGAGCGGGCGAGCAGTACTTC. Protein: CASSFGVGAGEQYF.

This clonotype was seen more than once but under ten times. V gene TRBV4-1 combines with J gene TRBJ1-3; D is uncertain. Germline V gene data show CDR1 as MGHRA and CDR2 as YSYEKL. Trimming stripped 0 bases from V and 7 bases from J, with 13 bases between. CDR3 length equals 15 residues. The CDR3 spells CASSQDDRRRNTIYF. CDR3 nucleotide sequence: TGCGCCAGCAGCCAAGATGATCGACGTAGGAACACCATATATTTT.

This chain uses TRBV12-3 or TRBV12-4 with TRBJ2-7, with 9 bases matching TRBD2. The CDR3 spans 15 residues. The junction had 5 bases not matched to a gene; V was cut back by 1 base and J by 4 bases. As DNA, the CDR3 is TGTGCCAGCAGTTTAGGGCTAGCGGGAATGTACGAGCAGTACTTC. This sequence encodes CASSLGLAGMYEQYF.

This clonotype was recorded a few times. The chain recombines TRBV7-8 with TRBJ2-1, with 7 bases aligning to TRBD2. V trimming: 5 bases; J trimming: 5 bases; junction bases outside the gene matches: 9. This CDR3 has 15 amino acids. Looked up from germline, CDR1 is SGHVS and CDR2 is FQNEAQ. CDR3 nucleotides: TGTGCCAGCAGCCCCCGTAGGGAGGGGAACAATGAGCAGTTCTTC. Amino acid sequence: CASSPRREGNNEQFF.

V gene TRBV12-3 or TRBV12-4 combines with J gene TRBJ2-7; D possibly corresponds to TRBD2 (6 bases). The CDR3 sequence is 15 residues long. The V gene lost 3 bases and the J gene lost 1 base, with 13 bases spanning the gap. This chain's CDR3 is CASSFLAARSYEQYF. CDR3 sequence (DNA): TGTGCCAGCAGTTTCTTAGCGGCACGATCCTACGAGCAGTACTTC.